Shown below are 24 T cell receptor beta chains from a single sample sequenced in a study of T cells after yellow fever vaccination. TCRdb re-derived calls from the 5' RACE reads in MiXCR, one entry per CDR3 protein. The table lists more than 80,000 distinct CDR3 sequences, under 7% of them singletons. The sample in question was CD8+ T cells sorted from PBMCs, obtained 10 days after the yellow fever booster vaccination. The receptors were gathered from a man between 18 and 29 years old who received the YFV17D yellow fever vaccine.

The CDR3 nucleotides read TGCGCCAGCAGCCGAGGAACAGGGCAACATCAGCCCCAGCATTTT. Translating it yields CASSRGTGQHQPQHF. This chain links TRBV4-3 with TRBJ1-5; D might be TRBD1 (6 bases). Germline V gene data show CDR1 as LGHNA and CDR2 as YSLEER. Trimming took 4 bases from V and 5 from J, leaving 15 bases between them. The length of the CDR3 is 15 residues.

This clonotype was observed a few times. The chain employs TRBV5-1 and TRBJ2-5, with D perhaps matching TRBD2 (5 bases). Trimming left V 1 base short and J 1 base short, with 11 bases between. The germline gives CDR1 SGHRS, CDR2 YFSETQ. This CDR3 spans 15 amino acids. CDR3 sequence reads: CASSLRGPLQETQYF. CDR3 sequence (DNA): TGCGCCAGCAGCTTGCGGGGTCCCCTCCAAGAGACCCAGTACTTC.

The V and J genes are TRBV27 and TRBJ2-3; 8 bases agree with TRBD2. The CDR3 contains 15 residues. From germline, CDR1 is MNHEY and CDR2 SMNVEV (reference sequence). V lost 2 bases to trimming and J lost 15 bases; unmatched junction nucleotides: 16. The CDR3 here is CASSLRNGAGLVRYF. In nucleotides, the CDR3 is TGTGCCAGCAGTTTACGTAATGGGGCGGGACTAGTCCGTTATTTT.

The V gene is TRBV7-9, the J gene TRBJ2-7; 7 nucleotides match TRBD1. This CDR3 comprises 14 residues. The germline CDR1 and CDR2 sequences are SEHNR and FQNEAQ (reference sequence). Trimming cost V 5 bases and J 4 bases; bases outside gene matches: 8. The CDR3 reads CASSPSTGYYEQYF. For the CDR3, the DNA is TGTGCCAGCAGCCCCTCGACAGGGTATTACGAGCAGTACTTC.

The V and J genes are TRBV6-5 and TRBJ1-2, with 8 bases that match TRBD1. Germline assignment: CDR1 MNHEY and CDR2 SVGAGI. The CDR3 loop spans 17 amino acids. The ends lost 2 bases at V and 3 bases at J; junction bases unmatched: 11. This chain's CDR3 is CASSYLLPTGEDYGYTF. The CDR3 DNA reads TGTGCCAGCAGTTACCTCCTCCCGACAGGGGAGGACTATGGCTACACCTTC.

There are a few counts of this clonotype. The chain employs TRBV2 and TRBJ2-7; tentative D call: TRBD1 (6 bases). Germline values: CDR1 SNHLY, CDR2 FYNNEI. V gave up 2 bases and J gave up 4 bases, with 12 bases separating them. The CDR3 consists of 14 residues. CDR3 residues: CASSELGAAYEQYV. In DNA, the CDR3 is TGTGCCAGCAGTGAACTGGGGGCCGCGTACGAGCAGTACGTC.

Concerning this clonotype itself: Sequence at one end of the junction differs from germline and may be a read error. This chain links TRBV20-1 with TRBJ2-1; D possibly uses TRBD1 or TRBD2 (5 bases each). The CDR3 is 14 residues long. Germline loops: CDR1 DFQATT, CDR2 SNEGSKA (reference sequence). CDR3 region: CSARGTLANFEQFF. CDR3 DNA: TGCAGTGCCAGAGGGACCTTAGCAAACTTTGAGCAGTTCTTC.

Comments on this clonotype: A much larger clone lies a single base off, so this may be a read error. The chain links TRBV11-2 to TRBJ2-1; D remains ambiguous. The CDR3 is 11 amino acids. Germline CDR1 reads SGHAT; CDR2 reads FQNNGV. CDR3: CASSYLNEKFF. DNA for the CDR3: TGTGCCAGCAGCTATTTGAATGAGAAGTTCTTC.

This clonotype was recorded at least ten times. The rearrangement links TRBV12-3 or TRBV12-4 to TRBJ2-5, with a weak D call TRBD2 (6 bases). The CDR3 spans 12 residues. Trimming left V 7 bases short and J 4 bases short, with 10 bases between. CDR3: CASTVGGETQYF. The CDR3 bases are TGTGCCAGCACCGTCGGGGGAGAGACCCAGTACTTC.

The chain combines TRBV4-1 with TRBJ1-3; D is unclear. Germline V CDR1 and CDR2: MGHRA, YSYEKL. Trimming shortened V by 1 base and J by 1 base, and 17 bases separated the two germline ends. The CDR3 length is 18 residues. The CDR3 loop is CASSQALIRDRSGNTIYF. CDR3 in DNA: TGCGCCAGCAGCCAAGCCTTGATTAGGGATAGGTCTGGAAACACCATATATTTT.

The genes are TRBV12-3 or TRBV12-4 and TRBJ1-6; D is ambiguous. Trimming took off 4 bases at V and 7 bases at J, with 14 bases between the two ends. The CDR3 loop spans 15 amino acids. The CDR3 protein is CASSSPGVGNSPLHF. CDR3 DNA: TGTGCCAGCAGTTCTCCAGGAGTGGGAAATTCACCCCTCCACTTT.

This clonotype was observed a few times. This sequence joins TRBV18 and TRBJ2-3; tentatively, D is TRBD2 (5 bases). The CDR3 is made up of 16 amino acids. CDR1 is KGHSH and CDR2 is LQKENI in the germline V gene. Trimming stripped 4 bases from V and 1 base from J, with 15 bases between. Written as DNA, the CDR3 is TGTGCCAGCTCACTACCCCTAGCTGACGGCACAGATACGCAGTATTTT. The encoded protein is CASSLPLADGTDTQYF.

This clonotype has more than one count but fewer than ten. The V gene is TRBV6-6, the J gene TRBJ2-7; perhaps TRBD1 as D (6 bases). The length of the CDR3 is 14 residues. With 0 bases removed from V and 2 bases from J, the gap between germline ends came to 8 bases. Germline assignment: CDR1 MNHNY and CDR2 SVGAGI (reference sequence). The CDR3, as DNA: TGTGCCAGCAGTTACTCCAGGGGAGCCTACGAGCAGTACTTC. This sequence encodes CASSYSRGAYEQYF.

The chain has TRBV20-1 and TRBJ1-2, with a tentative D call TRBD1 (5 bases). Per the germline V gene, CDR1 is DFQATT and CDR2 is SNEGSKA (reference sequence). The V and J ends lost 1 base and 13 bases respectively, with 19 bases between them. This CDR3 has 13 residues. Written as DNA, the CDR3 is TGCAGTGCTAGAGGCAGGGCCCCTCCGGGGGGCACCTTC. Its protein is CSARGRAPPGGTF.

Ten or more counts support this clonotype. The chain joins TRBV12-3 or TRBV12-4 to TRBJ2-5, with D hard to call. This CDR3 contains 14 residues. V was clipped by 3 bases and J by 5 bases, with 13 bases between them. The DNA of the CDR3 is TGTGCCAGCAGTTTTGACGGATCTATGGAGACCCAGTACTTC. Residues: CASSFDGSMETQYF.

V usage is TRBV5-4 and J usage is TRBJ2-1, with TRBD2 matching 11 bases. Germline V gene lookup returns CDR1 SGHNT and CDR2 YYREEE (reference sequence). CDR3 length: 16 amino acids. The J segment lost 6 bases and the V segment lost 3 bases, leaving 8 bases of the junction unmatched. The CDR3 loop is CASSSIAGGLSNEQFF. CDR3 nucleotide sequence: TGTGCCAGCAGCTCTATAGCGGGGGGGCTCTCCAATGAGCAGTTCTTC. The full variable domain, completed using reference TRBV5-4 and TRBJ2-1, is ETGVTQSPTHLIKTRGQQVTLRCSSQSGHNTVSWYQQALGQGPQFIFQYYREEENGRGNFPPRFSGLQFPNYSSELNVNALELDDSALYLCASSSIAGGLSNEQFFGPGTRLTVL.

The CDR3 nucleotides are TGTGCCAGCAGTGATGAGCTAGAGTACGAGCAGTACGTC. Its translation: CASSDELEYEQYV. V usage is TRBV2 and J usage is TRBJ2-7; D gene uncertain. Trimming cost V 3 bases and J 4 bases, with 10 bases left between them. Germline V CDR1 and CDR2: SNHLY, FYNNEI. The CDR3 is 13 residues long.

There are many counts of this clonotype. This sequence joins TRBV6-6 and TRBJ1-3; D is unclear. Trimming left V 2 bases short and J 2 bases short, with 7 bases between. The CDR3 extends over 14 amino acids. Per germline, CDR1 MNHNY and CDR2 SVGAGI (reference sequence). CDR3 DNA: TGTGCCAGCAGTTACCTCACAGCTGGAAACACCATATATTTT. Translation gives CASSYLTAGNTIYF.

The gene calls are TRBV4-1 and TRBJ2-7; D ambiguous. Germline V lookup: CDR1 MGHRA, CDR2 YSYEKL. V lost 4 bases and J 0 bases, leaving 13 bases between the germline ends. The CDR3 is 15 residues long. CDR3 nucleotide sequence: TGCGCCAGCAGCCTAGATTGGCAGCCCTCCTACGAGCAGTACTTC. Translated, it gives CASSLDWQPSYEQYF.

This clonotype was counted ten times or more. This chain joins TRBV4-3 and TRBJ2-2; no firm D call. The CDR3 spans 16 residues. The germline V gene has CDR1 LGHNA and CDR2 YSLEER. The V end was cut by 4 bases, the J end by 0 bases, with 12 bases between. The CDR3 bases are TGCGCCAGCAGCCCCCTTTCGGAAACGAACACCGGGGAGCTGTTTTTT. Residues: CASSPLSETNTGELFF.

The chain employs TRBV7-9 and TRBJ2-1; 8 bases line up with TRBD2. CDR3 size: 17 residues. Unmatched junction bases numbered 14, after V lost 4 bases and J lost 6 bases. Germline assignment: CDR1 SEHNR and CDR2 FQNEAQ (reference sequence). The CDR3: CASSYTTRGGESNEQFF. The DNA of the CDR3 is TGTGCCAGCAGCTACACAACCCGGGGGGGCGAGTCCAATGAGCAGTTCTTC.

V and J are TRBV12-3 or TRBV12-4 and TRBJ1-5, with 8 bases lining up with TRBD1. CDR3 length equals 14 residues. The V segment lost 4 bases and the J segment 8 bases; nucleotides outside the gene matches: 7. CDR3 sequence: CASSWTGILEPQHF. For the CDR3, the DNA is TGTGCCAGCAGTTGGACAGGGATATTGGAGCCCCAGCATTTT.

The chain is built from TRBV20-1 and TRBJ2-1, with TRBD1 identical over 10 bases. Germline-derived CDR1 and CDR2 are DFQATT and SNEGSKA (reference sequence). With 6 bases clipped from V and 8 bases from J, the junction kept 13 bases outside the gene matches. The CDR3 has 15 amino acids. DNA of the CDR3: TGCAGTGCAAAGGCTTGGGACAGGGGAGGGGATGAGCAGTTCTTC. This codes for CSAKAWDRGGDEQFF.

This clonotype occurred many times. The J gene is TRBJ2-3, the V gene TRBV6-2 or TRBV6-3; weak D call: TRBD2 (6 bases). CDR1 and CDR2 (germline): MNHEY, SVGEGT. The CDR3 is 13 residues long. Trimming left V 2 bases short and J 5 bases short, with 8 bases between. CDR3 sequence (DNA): TGTGCCAGCAGTTACACCGGGGGAGATACGCAGTATTTT. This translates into CASSYTGGDTQYF.